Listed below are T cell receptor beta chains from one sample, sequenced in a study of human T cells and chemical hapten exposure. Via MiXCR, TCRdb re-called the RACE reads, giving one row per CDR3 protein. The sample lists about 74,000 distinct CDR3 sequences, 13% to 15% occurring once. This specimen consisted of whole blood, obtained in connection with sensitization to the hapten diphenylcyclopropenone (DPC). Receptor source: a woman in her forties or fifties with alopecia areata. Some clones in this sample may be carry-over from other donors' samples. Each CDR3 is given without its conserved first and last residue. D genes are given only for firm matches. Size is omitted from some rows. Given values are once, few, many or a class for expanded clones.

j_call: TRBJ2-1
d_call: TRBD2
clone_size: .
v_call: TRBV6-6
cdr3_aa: ASSAGGGAWF

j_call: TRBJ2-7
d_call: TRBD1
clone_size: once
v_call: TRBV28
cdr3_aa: ASSLQDRDYEQY

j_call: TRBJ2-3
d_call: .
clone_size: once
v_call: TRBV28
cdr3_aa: ASSPPGTSQY

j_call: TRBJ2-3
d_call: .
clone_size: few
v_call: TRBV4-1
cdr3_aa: ASSQAGYSTDTQY

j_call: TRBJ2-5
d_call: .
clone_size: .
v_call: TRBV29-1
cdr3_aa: SVSPGLHQETQY

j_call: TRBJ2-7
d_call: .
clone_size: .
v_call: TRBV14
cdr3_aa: ASSLKAGSSYEQY

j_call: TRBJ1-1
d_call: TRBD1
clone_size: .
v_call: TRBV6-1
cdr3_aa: ASTTGGQNTEAF

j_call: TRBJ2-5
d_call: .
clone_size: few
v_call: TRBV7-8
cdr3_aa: ASSLARRDETQY

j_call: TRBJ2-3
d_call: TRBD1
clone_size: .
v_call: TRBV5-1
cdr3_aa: ASSPGQVSTDTQY

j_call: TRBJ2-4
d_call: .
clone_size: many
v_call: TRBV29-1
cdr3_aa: SVEGYSRDIQY

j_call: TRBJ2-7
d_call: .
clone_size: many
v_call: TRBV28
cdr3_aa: ASSSSYEQY

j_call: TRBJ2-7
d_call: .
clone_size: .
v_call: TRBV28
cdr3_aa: ASSSPDYTSYEQY

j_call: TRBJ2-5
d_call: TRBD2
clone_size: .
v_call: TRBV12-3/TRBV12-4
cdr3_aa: ASSRGLAAYQETQY

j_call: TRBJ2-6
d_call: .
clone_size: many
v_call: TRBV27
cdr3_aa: ASTRTGTGANVLT

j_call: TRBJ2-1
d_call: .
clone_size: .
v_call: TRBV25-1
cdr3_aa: ASGRTRGEQF

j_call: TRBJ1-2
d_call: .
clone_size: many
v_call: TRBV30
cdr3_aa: AWSVLVNYGYT

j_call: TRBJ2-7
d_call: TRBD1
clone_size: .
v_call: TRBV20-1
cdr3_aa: SAHTPGQGSGNYEQY

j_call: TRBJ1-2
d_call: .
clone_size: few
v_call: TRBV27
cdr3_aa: ASSFDRTGRNGYT

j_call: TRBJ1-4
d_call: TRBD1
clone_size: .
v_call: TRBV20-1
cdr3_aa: SAIGQGFNEKLF

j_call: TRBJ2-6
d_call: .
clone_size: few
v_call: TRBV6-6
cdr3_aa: ATRLDSGANVLT

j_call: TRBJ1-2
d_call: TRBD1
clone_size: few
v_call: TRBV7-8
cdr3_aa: ASSFLGQGYGYT

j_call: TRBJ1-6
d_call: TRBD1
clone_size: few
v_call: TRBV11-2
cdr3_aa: ASSQNPGQSGSPLH

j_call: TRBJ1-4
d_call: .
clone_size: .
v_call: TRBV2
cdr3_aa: ASGGPQNEKLF

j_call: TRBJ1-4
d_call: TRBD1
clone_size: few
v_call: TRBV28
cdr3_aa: ASSRTGTGNEKLF

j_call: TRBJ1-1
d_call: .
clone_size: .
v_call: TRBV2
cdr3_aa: ASGKANTEAF

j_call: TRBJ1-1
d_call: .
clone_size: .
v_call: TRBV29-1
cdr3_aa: SVEDEGTEAF

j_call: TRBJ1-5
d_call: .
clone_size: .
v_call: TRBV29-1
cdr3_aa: SVSGARNQPQH

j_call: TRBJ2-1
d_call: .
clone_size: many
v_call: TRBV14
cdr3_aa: ASSQARVNEQF

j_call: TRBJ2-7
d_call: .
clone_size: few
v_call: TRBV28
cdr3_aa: ASSSWRDEQY

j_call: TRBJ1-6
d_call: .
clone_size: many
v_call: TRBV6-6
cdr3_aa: ASSGQNSPLH

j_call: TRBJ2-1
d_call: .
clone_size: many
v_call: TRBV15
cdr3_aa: ATSQAGRNEQF

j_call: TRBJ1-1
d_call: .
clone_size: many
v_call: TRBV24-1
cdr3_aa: ATPLGVTEAF

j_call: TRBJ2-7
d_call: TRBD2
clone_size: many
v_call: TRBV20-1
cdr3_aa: SARIAGGVDEQY

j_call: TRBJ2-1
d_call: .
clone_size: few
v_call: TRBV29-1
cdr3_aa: SVESSAYNEQF

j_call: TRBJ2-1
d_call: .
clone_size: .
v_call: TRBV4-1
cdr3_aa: ASSQEFGLAEYNEQF

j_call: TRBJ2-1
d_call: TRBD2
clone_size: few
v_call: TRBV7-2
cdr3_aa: ASSFFGTKLDNEQF

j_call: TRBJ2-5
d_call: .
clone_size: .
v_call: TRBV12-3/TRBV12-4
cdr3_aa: ASREQETQY

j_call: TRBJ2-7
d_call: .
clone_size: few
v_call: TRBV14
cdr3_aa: ASSQEGAGTYEQY

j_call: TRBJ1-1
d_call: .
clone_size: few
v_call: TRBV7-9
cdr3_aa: ASSSVEEAF

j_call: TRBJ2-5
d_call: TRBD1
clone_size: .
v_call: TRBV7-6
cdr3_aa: ASSVGTGGSLY

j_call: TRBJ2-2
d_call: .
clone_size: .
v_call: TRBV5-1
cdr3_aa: ASEKGSGNAGELF

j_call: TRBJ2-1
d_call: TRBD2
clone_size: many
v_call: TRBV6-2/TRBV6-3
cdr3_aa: ASDEGLPNEQF

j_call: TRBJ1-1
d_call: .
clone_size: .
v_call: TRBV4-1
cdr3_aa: ASSQDKLLIRGRRTEAF

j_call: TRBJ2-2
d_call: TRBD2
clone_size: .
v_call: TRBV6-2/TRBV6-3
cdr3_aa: ASSWTSGNTGELF

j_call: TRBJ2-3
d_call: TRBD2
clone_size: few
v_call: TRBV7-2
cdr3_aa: ASSSGLAGVGSTQY

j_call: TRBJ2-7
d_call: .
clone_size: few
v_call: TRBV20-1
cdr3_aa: SARGETAVSYEQY

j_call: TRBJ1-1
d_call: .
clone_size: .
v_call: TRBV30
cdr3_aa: AWNTKGTAGRTEAF

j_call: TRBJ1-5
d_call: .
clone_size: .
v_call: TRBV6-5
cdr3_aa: ASSYGGGKPQH

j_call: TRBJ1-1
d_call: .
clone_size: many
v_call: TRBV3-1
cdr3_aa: ASSQRGRLAEAF

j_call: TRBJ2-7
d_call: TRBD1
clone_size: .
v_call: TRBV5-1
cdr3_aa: ASSADRGQYEQY

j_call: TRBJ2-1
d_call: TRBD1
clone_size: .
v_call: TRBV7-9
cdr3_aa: ASSPRTGSHEQF

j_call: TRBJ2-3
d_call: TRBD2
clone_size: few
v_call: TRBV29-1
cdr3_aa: SVEFSGGRDTQY

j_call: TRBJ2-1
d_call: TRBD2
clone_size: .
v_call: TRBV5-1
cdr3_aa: ASSLEFPSGKNEQF

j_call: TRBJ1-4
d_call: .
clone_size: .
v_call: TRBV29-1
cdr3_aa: SVDHGDEKLF

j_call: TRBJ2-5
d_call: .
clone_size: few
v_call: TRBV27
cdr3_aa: ASSFAGGQQTQY